This is a list of T cell receptor beta chains from one sample in a study of blood T cell repertoires in COVID-19. The data were produced by immunoSEQ multiplex PCR, yet TCRdb's version contains in-frame clones alone and is incomplete. The table lists over 200,000 clones, around 86% of them singletons. Material for sequencing was peripheral blood. Receptor source: a human donor in a cohort sampled during active COVID-19. The CDR3 runs from the conserved cysteine through the conserved F or W. D genes are given only for firm matches. Clone sizes are given selectively: once, few, many, or a class where the clone is expanded.

>.|TRBJ2-7|TRBD1|TRBV5-6
TGTGCCAGCAGCCCCGAAGACAGGGGATGGGAGCAGTACTTC
CASSPEDRGWEQYF
>.|TRBJ2-1|TRBD2|TRBV7-9
TGTGCCAGCAGCTTAATAGCGGGAGTTATAGATGAGCAGTTCTTC
CASSLIAGVIDEQFF
>.|TRBJ2-5|.|TRBV29-1
TGCAGCGTCTCGTTCGTCACTCACCAAGAGACCCAGTACTTC
CSVSFVTHQETQYF
>.|TRBJ1-3|TRBD1|TRBV4-3
TGCGCCAGCAGCCACCTTGGAGGGACAGGGGGCAACACCATATATTTT
CASSHLGGTGGNTIYF
>.|TRBJ1-1|.|TRBV4-1
TGCGCCAGCAGCCAACGACAGGTGAACACTGAAGCTTTCTTT
CASSQRQVNTEAFF
>.|TRBJ2-7|.|TRBV14
TGTGCCAGCAGCCAACGGGGGTTTACCTACGAGCAGTACTTC
CASSQRGFTYEQYF
>.|TRBJ2-7|.|TRBV5-6
TGTGCCAGCAGCCGACGTGGAGCGTCAGGGGTTCGACACGAGCAGTACTTC
CASSRRGASGVRHEQYF
>.|TRBJ2-7|TRBD2|TRBV30
TGTGCCTGGAGGTGGGGGGGTCCCTACGAGCAGTACTTC
CAWRWGGPYEQYF
>.|TRBJ1-3|TRBD1|TRBV7-2
TGTGCCAGCAGCGGACGGGACAGCTCTGGAAACACCATATATTTT
CASSGRDSSGNTIYF
>.|TRBJ1-5|TRBD1|TRBV27
TGTGCCAGCAGGGGACAGGCTCAGCCCCAGCATTTT
CASRGQAQPQHF
>.|TRBJ2-7|TRBD1|TRBV10-1
TGCGCCAGCACCGAAGGACAGGGCGGGGACTACGAGCAGTACTTC
CASTEGQGGDYEQYF
>.|TRBJ1-1|TRBD1|TRBV6-4
TGTGCCAGCAGTCCGGGACAGGGGAACACTGAAGCTTTCTTT
CASSPGQGNTEAFF
>.|TRBJ2-7|.|TRBV5-6
TGTGCCAGCAGCTTGGGAGCTCCTAGGCGCGAGCAGTACTTC
CASSLGAPRREQYF
>.|TRBJ2-7|.|TRBV7-8
TGTGCCAGCAGCGCCAGAGGGGGAGCCTACGAGCAGTACTTC
CASSARGGAYEQYF
>.|TRBJ1-5|.|TRBV7-9
TGTGCCAGCAGCTCCGACCGGGACATAGATCAGCCCCAGCATTTT
CASSSDRDIDQPQHF
>.|TRBJ2-3|.|TRBV3-1/TRBV3-2
TGTGCCAGCAGCCAAGATCAGGGAATTTCTGGTACAGATACGCAGTATTTT
CASSQDQGISGTDTQYF
>.|TRBJ1-2|.|TRBV5-4
TGTGCCAGCAGCGCATTGAGGGGGGGCCTGTCCGGCTACACCTTC
CASSALRGGLSGYTF
>.|TRBJ1-5|.|TRBV27
TGTGCCAGCAGTTTAGGCAGGGGAGGGGAGCCCCAGCATTTT
CASSLGRGGEPQHF
>.|TRBJ1-1|.|TRBV28
TGTGCCAGCAGTTTAGCCAGGTCTACTGAAGCTTTCTTT
CASSLARSTEAFF
>.|TRBJ1-2|.|TRBV18
TGTGCCAGCTCACCGATACCCACAGGGCTTAACTATGGCTACACCTTC
CASSPIPTGLNYGYTF
>.|TRBJ1-1|TRBD1|TRBV7-6
TGTGCCAGCAGCTTAGGGCAGGGGGCAATCAACACTGAAGCTTTCTTT
CASSLGQGAINTEAFF
>.|TRBJ2-3|TRBD2|TRBV30
TGTGCCTCCACCGGGACTAGCAAGTATTTT
CASTGTSKYF
>.|TRBJ2-7|TRBD2|TRBV4-2
TGTGCCAGCAGCCAAGAAGGCGCGGGAGGCCCCCCCGAGCAGTACTTC
CASSQEGAGGPPEQYF
>.|TRBJ1-2|TRBD1|TRBV4-2
TGTGCCAGCAGCCGGGGACAGGGCTTCCTTAACTATGGCTACACCTTT
CASSRGQGFLNYGYTF
>.|TRBJ2-1|.|TRBV9
TGTGCCAGCAGCCCGCGACCGACAACCTACAATGAGCAGTTCTTC
CASSPRPTTYNEQFF
>.|TRBJ2-7|TRBD1|TRBV11-2
TGTGCCAGCAGCTTAGTTGGGCAGGGGGCTTCCTACGAGCAGTACTTC
CASSLVGQGASYEQYF
>few|TRBJ1-5|.|TRBV6-2/TRBV6-3
TGTGCCAGCACCCCGGGGGGAGGATTCAATCAGCCCCAGCATTTT
CASTPGGGFNQPQHF
>.|TRBJ1-2|TRBD1|TRBV7-3
TGTGCCAGCAGCCTGAACAGGGGTTATGGCTACACCTTC
CASSLNRGYGYTF
>.|TRBJ1-1|.|TRBV6-5
TGTGCCAGCACTCAAACAGTGAACACTGAAGCTTTCTTT
CASTQTVNTEAFF
>.|TRBJ2-3|TRBD1|TRBV3-1/TRBV3-2
TGTGCCAGCAGCCAACGATACAGGGGGCGGCGCACAGATACGCAGTATTTT
CASSQRYRGRRTDTQYF
>.|TRBJ2-4|.|TRBV18
TGTGCCAGCTCACCAATACAGGGTCTCGGCAAAAACATTCAGTACTTC
CASSPIQGLGKNIQYF
>few|TRBJ2-3|.|TRBV24-1
TGTGCCACCAGTAATCCAGGGGTGGCAGATACGCAGTATTTT
CATSNPGVADTQYF
>.|TRBJ1-4|.|TRBV28
TGTGCCAGCAGTTTGGGTTTGGGTAGTTCACGGGAGGCTAATGAAAAACTGTTTTTT
CASSLGLGSSREANEKLFF
>.|TRBJ2-1|TRBD2|TRBV7-2
TGTGCCAGCAGCGCGGGGACTAGCTTACACAATGAGCAGTTCTTC
CASSAGTSLHNEQFF
>few|TRBJ1-5|TRBD1|TRBV19
TGTGCCAGTAGTCGGACAGGGGCCCGCAATCAGCCCCAGCATTTT
CASSRTGARNQPQHF
>.|TRBJ2-7|.|TRBV3-1/TRBV3-2
TGTGCCAGCAGCTCGTGGGGCGGGACCCCGGGAGAGCAGTACTTC
CASSSWGGTPGEQYF
>.|TRBJ1-1|TRBD1|TRBV5-1
TGCGCCAGCAGGAAAGAGACAGGGTGGGACACTGAAGCTTTCTTT
CASRKETGWDTEAFF
>.|TRBJ1-4|TRBD1|TRBV2
TGTGCCAGCAGTGAATTAACAGGGGGCTCGGATGAAAAACTGTTTTTT
CASSELTGGSDEKLFF
>.|TRBJ2-2|.|TRBV7-6
TGTGCCAGCAGCTCCAGTCAGGGCCGGGAGCTGTTTTTT
CASSSSQGRELFF
>.|TRBJ2-7|.|TRBV7-9
TGTGCCAGCAGGTCGTTGTCGGAGCGCTCCTACGAGCAGTACTTC
CASRSLSERSYEQYF
>once|TRBJ1-2|.|TRBV7-9
TGTGCCAGCAGCCCCAATGTTCACGGGGGATACTATGGCTACACCTTC
CASSPNVHGGYYGYTF
>few|TRBJ2-7|.|TRBV27
TGTGCCAGCAGTTACACAGCAGACTACGAGCAGTACTTC
CASSYTADYEQYF
>few|TRBJ2-7|TRBD2|TRBV2
TGTGCCAGCAAGGGACTAGCTGATTTCTCCGAGCAGTACTTC
CASKGLADFSEQYF
>.|TRBJ1-4|TRBD1|TRBV7-6
TGTGCCAGCAGCCTAGTCAGGACAGGCTGGAACAATGAAAAACTGTTTTTT
CASSLVRTGWNNEKLFF
>.|TRBJ1-1|TRBD1|TRBV19
TGTGCCAGTAGTTTCCGGACAGGGGGCTACACTGAAGCTTTCTTT
CASSFRTGGYTEAFF